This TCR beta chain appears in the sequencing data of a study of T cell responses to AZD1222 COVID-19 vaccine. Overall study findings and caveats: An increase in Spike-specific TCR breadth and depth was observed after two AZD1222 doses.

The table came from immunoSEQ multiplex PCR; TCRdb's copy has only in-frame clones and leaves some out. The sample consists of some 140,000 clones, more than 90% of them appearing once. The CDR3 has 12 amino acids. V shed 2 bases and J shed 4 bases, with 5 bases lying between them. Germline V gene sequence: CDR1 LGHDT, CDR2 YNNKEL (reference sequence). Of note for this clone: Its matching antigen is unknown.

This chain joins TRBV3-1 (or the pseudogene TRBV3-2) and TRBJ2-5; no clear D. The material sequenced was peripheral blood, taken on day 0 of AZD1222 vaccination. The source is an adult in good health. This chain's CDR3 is CASSQLVETQYF. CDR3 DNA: TGTGCCAGCAGCCAACTCGTAGAGACCCAGTACTTC.